This TCR beta chain is from a study of OX40 agonist ivuxolimab in advanced cancers. Clones were read by immunoSEQ multiplex PCR, and TCRdb kept only the in-frame ones, dropping some. The sample contains 65,000 to 80,000 clones, about 89% of which appear only once. V dropped 3 bases and J dropped 1 base, with 17 bases sitting between them. Germline CDR1 and CDR2: SQVTM and ANQGSEA. The CDR3 extends over 16 amino acids. Source: CD4+ or CD8+ T cells sorted from blood, taken in a trial of the OX40 agonist ivuxolimab. The rearrangement links TRBV29-1 to TRBJ2-3; D is possibly TRBD1 (6 bases). The clonotype comes from an adult with an advanced solid tumor such as melanoma, head and neck, liver or kidney cancer. The CDR3 reads CSVDSPPQGGTDTQYF. In nucleotides, the CDR3 is TGCAGCGTTGACTCCCCCCCACAGGGAGGCACAGATACGCAGTATTTT.